The text below deals with one T cell receptor beta chain. What it binds is not known. The data derive from a study of relationships among human T cell subsets. Whole-study results and caveats: Substantial CDR3 sharing among Th1, Th2 and regulatory cells suggested stochastic fate choice. Over 55% of CD8+ cytotoxic sequences came from clones with over 100 reads.

Semiquantitative ARM-PCR amplified T cell receptor alpha and beta CDR3 regions from mRNA. Tagged nested gene-specific primers were used first, then communal superprimers amplified exponentially. TCRdb fed the multiplex PCR reads into MiXCR, producing one record per CDR3 protein. The sample yields roughly 15,000 distinct CDR3 sequences, around 62% seen once. CDR1 and CDR2 from the germline V gene are MNHNY and SVGAGI (reference sequence). The CDR3 is made up of 13 amino acids. With 6 bases clipped from V and 5 bases from J, the junction kept 3 bases outside the gene matches. T cell subsets were isolated with antibody-coated magnetic beads.

The chain is built from TRBV6-6 and TRBJ1-5; 8 bases map to TRBD1. The sequence derives from a middle-aged man in good health. The sequenced sample was total T cells sorted from blood. As DNA, the CDR3 is TGTGCCAGCAGATACAGGGGGTATCAGCCCCAGCATTTT. Protein sequence: CASRYRGYQPQHF.